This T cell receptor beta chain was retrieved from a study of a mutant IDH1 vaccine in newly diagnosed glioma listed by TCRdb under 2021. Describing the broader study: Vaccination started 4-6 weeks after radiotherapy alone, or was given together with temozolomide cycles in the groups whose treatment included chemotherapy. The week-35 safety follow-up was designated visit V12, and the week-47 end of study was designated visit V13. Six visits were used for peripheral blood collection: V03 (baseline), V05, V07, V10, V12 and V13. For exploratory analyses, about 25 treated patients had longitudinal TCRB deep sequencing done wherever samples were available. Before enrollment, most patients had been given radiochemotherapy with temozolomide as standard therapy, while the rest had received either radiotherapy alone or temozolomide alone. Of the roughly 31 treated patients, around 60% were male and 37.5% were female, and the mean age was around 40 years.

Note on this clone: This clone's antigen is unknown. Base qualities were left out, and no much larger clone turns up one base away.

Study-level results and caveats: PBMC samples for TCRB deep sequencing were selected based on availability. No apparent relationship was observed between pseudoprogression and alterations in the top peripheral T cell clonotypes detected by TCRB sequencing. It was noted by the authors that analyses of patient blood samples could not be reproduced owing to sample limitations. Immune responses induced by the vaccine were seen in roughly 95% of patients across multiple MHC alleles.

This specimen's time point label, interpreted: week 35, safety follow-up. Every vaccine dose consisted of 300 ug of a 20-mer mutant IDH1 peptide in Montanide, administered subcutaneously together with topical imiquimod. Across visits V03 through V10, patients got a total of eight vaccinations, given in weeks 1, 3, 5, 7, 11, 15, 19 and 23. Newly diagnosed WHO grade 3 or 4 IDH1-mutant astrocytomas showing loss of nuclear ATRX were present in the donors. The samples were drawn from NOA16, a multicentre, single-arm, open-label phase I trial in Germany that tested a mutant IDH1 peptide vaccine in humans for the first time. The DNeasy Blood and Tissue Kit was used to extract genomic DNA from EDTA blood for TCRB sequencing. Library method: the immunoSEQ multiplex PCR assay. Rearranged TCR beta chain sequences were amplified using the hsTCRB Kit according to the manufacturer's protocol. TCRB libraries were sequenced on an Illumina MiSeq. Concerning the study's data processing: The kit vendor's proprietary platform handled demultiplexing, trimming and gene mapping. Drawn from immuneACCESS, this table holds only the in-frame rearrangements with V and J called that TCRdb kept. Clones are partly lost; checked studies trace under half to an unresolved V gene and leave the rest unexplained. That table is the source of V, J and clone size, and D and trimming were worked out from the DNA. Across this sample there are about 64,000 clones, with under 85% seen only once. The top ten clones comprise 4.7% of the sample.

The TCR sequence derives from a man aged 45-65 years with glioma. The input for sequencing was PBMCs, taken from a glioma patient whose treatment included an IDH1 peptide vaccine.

DNA sequence: TGCGCCAGCAGCTTGACTAGCGGGGGGGCAAGGGATGAGCAGTTCTTC. Translated, it reads CASSLTSGGARDEQFF. This receptor chain uses TRBV5-1 and TRBJ2-1, with TRBD2 matching 13 junction bases. Here V drops 1 base and J drops 8 bases, and the junction holds 6 bases not matched to any gene. CDR3 length: 16 amino acids, cysteine to phenylalanine. Only CDR3 DNA remains: 48 bases, in frame from the first base. Based on the germline V gene, the CDR1 and CDR2 sequences are SGHRS and YFSETQ.